This entry describes one TCR beta chain. The entry originates in a study of control samples from healthy donors and cancer patients. Assay: immunoSEQ multiplex PCR; the TCRdb copy retains only in-frame clones and omits some. The sample lists tens of thousands of clones, over 85% occurring once. The V gene's germline CDR1 is MRHNA and CDR2 SNTAGT. The germline V and J ends were trimmed by 8 bases and 1 base, with 20 bases remaining between them. This CDR3 has 16 residues. Sequences were obtained from PBMCs. This sequence originates from a man aged 35 to 55 with colorectal cancer. This chain joins TRBV6-4 and TRBJ1-1; D unclear. This CDR3 is CASGTPGPLWNTEAFF. CDR3 nucleotide sequence: TGTGCCAGCGGAACTCCAGGACCTTTATGGAACACTGAAGCTTTCTTT.